The following is a T cell receptor (beta chain) sequence with its context. The antigen is unknown. Via MiXCR, TCRdb re-called the reads, giving one row per CDR3 protein. The top ten clones hold about 20% of a sample with 640,000 or so distinct CDR3 sequences, roughly a third of them seen once. This sample stems from a study of T cell repertoires in cytomegalovirus infection. The germline CDR1 and CDR2 sequences are SGHVS and FQNEAQ. The CDR3 extends over 14 amino acids. V was pared by 1 base and J by 6 bases, with 10 bases between. This TCR derives from a human donor in good health (CMV status not recorded). Some clones in this sample may be carry-over from other donors' samples. Here the sequenced sample was cultured PBMCs, taken from culture after CMV antigen stimulation. This sequence joins TRBV7-8 and TRBJ2-4; D is possibly TRBD1 (6 bases). The CDR3 reads CASSLGAQGNIQYF. CDR3 sequence (DNA): TGTGCCAGCAGCTTAGGGGCACAGGGAAACATTCAGTACTTC.